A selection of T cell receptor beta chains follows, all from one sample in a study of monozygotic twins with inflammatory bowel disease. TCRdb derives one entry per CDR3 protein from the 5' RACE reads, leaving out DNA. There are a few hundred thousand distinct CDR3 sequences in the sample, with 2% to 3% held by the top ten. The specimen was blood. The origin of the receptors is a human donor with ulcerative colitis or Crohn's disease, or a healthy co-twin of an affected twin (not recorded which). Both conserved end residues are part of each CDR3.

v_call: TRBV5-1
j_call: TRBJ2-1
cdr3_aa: CASRRTSGGLYNEQFF

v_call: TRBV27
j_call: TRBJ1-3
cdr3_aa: CASSLGPGQPGNTIYF

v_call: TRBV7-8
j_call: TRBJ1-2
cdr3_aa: CASSLGSGGYYGYTF

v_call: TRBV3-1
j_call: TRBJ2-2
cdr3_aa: CASSREARVAGTPNTGELFF

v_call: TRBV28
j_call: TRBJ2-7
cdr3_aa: CASTPETGGYEQYF

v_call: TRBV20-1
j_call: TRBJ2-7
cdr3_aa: CSARDLDGYEQYF

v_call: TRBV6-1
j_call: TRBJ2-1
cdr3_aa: CASSTGRLSSYNEQFF

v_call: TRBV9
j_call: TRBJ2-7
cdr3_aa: CASSAAAGSYEQYF

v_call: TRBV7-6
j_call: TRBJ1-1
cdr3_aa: CASSLSQGSGTEAFF

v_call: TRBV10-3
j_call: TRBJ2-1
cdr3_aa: CAISAFGGSYNEQFF

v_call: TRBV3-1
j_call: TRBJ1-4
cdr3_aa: CASSRGQGGGTPNKLFF

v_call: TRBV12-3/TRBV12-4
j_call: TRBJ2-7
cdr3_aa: CASRPTGAPSYEQYF

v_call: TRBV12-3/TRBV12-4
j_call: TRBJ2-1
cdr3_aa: CASSLMAEKQFF